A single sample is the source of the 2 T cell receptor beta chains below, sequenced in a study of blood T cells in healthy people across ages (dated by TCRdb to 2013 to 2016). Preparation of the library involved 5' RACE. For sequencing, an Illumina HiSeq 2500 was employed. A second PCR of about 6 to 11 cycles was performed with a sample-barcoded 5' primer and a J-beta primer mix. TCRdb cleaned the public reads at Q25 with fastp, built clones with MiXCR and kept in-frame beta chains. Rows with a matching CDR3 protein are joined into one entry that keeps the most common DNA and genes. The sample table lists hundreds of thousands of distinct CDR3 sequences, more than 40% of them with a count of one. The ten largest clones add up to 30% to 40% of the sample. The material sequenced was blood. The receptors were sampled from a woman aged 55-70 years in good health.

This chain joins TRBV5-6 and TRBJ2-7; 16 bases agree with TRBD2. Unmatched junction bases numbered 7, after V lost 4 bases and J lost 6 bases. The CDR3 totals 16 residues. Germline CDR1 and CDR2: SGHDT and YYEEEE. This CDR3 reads CASSGGTSGRASEQYF. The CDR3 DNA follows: TGTGCCAGCAGCGGGGGGACTAGCGGGAGGGCCTCCGAGCAGTACTTC.

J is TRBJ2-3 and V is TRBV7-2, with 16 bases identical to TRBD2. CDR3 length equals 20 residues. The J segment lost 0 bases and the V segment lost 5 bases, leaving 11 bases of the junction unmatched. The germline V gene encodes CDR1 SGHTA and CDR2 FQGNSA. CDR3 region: CASSQTRGTSGRGSTDTQYF. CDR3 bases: TGTGCCAGCAGCCAGACCCGCGGGACTAGCGGGAGGGGGAGCACAGATACGCAGTATTTT.